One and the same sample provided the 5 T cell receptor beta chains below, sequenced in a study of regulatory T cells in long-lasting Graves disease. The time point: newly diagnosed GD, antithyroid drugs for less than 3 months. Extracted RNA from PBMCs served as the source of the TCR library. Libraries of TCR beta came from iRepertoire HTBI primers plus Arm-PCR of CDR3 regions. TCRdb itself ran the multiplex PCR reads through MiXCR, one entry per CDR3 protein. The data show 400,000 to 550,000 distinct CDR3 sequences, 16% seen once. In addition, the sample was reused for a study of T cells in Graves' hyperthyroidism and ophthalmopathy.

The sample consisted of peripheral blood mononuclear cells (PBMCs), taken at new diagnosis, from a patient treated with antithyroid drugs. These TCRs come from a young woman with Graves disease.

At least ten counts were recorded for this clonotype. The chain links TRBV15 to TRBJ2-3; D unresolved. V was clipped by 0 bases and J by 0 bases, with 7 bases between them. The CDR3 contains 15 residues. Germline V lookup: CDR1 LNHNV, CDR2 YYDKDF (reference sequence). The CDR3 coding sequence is TGTGCCACCAGCAGAGAACGACGAAGCACAGATACGCAGTATTTT. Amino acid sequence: CATSRERRSTDTQYF.

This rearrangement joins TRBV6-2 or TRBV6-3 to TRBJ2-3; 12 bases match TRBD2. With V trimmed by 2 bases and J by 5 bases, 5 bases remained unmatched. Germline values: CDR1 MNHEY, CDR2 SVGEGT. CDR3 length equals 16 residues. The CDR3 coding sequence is TGTGCCAGCAGTTACGGTCTGACTAGCGGGAGAGATACGCAGTATTTT. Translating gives CASSYGLTSGRDTQYF.

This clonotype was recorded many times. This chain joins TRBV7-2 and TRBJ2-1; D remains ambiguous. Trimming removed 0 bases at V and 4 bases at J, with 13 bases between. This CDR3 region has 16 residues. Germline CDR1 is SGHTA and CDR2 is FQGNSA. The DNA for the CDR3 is TGTGCCAGCAGCTTAGCGGTCACGCAACCTTACAATGAGCAGTTCTTC. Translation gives CASSLAVTQPYNEQFF.

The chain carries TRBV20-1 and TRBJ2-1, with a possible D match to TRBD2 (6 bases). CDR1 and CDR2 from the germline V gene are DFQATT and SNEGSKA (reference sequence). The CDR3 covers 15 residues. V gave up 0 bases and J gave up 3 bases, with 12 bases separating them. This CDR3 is CSARDRLASYNEQFF. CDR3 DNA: TGCAGTGCTAGAGATAGGCTAGCGAGCTACAATGAGCAGTTCTTC.

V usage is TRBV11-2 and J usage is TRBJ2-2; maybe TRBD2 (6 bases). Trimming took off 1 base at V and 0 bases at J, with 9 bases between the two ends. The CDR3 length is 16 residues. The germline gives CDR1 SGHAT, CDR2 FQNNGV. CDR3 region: CASSLAGAANTGELFF. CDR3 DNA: TGTGCCAGCAGCTTAGCGGGAGCCGCGAACACCGGGGAGCTGTTTTTT.